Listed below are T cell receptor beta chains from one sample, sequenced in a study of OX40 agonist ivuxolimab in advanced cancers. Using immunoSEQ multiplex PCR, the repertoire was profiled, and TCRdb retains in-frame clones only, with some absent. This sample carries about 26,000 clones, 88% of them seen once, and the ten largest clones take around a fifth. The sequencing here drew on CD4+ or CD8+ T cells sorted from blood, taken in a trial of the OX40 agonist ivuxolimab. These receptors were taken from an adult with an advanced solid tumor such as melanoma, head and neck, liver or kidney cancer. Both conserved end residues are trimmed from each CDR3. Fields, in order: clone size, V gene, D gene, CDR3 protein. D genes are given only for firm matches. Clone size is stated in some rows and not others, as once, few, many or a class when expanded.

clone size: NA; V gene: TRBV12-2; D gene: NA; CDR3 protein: ASRSPRQGANYGYT
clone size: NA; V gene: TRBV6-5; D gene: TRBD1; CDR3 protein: ASSSGTGGPAEAF
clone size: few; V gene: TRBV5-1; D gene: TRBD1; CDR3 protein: ASSLGTGANEQF
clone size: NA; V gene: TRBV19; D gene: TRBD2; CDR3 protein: ASSTSGPISSTDTQY
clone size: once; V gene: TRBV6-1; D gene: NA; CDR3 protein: ASTVRGVSNQPQH
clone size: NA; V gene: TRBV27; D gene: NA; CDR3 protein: ASSSGDTQY
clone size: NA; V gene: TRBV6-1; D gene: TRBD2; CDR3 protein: ASSDGTSEPDTQY
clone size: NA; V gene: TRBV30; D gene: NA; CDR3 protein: AWSVPGGQGTPGSCF
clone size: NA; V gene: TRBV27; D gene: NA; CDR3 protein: ASSHSTGSPNYGYT
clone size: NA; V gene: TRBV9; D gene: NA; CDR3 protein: ASSVVQGGSYGYT
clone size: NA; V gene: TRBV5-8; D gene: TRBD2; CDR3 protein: ASSLTSGNRFSYNEQF
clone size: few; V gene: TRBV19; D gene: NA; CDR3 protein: ASSPGQINYGYT
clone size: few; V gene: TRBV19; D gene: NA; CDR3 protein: ASSIGSGLNTEAF
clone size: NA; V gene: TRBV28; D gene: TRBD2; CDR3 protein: ASSLWGRGTGELF
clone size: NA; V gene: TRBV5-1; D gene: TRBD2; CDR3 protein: ASSLFILAGGATGELF
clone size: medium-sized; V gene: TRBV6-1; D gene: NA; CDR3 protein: ASSEGWEMAEQY
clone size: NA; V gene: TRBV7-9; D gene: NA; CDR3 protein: ASSLIGYYEQY
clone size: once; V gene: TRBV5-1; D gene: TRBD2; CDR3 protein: ASSVGTSGRAGQETQY